Listed below are T cell receptor beta chains from one sample, sequenced in a study of blood T cell repertoires in COVID-19. Some clones are missing from TCRdb's copy, which holds only in-frame ones; the method was immunoSEQ multiplex PCR. The sample lists under 75,000 clones, roughly nine tenths occurring once. Material for sequencing was peripheral blood. The receptors originated from a man aged 50 or older with acute or convalescent COVID-19. Both conserved end residues are part of each CDR3. D genes are given only for firm matches. Clone size is given for some rows only: seen once, a few or many times, or a class if the clone is expanded.

abundance,d_gene,j_gene,v_gene,CDR3nt,CDR3aa
NA,TRBD2,TRBJ2-3,TRBV7-9,TGTGCCAGCAGACCCTCCTTAGCGGGAGGTCCAGATACGCAGTATTTT,CASRPSLAGGPDTQYF
NA,NA,TRBJ2-1,TRBV5-4,TGTGCCAGCAGCTTTAGCGGGACAGGGTACAATGAGCAGTTCTTC,CASSFSGTGYNEQFF
NA,TRBD2,TRBJ2-4,TRBV3-1/TRBV3-2,TGTGCCAGCAGCCAAGTAGCGGGGGCCAAAAACATTCAGTACTTC,CASSQVAGAKNIQYF
NA,NA,TRBJ1-1,TRBV19,TGTGCCAGTAAGTTCTACCAGGCAAACACTGAAGCTTTCTTT,CASKFYQANTEAFF
once,NA,TRBJ1-4,TRBV30,TGTGCCTGGAGTGTCTTTTTCGGGGATGAAAAACTGTTTTTT,CAWSVFFGDEKLFF
NA,TRBD1,TRBJ1-5,TRBV10-1,TGCGCCGGACGGGACAGCGGCAATCAGCCCCAGCATTTT,CAGRDSGNQPQHF
NA,NA,TRBJ2-7,TRBV2,TGTGCCAGCAGTGAGGATCCATTCTGGACAAGCTCCTACGAGCAGTACTTC,CASSEDPFWTSSYEQYF
NA,NA,TRBJ1-1,TRBV19,TGTGCCAGTACCCCCCGGCCAGGGTCTGAAGCTTTCTTT,CASTPRPGSEAFF
NA,TRBD1,TRBJ2-4,TRBV19,TGTGCCAGTAGCTGGACAGGGGTTGGAGCCAAAAACATTCAGTACTTC,CASSWTGVGAKNIQYF
NA,NA,TRBJ2-7,TRBV1,TGCACCAGCAGCCAAGACAGGCTGCGCGCTAGCGGGACCCATAGCTCCTACGAGCAGTACTTC,CTSSQDRLRASGTHSSYEQYF
NA,NA,TRBJ2-3,TRBV3-1/TRBV3-2,TGTGCCAGCAGCCGCCTCAGTAGCACAGATACGCAGTATTTT,CASSRLSSTDTQYF
NA,TRBD1,TRBJ2-3,TRBV4-3,TGCGCCAGACCGGGACAGGGTATCACTCCTGGGGGCCCCACAGATACGCAGTATTTT,CARPGQGITPGGPTDTQYF
NA,TRBD2,TRBJ2-5,TRBV4-1,TGCGCCAGCAGCCAAGTGTTAGCGGGAGGGCCGCTTCTAGAGACCCAGTACTTC,CASSQVLAGGPLLETQYF
NA,NA,TRBJ1-2,TRBV18,TGTGCCAGCTCGTCAGGGGCTGCTGATGGCTACACCTTC,CASSSGAADGYTF
NA,NA,TRBJ2-1,TRBV20-1,TGCAGTGCCCTAAGGGGTGAGCAGTTCTTC,CSALRGEQFF
once,NA,TRBJ2-5,TRBV30,TGTGCCTGGAGTTACGTTACTCAAGAGACCCAGTACTTC,CAWSYVTQETQYF
NA,TRBD1,TRBJ1-1,TRBV19,TGTGCCAGTAGTCAGACAGGGGGCGACCCTGAAGCTTTCTTT,CASSQTGGDPEAFF
NA,TRBD2,TRBJ2-5,TRBV18,TGTGCCAGCTCTGCCGGGACTAGCGTCATTCAAGAGACCCAGTACTTC,CASSAGTSVIQETQYF
NA,NA,TRBJ2-1,TRBV12-3/TRBV12-4,TGTGCCAGCAGTTTGCAGGGGTACAATGAGCAGTTCTTC,CASSLQGYNEQFF
NA,NA,TRBJ2-6,TRBV27,TGTGCCAGCAGACCCCGGGGTTCCACGAGCTCTGGGGCCAACGTCCTGACTTTC,CASRPRGSTSSGANVLTF
NA,TRBD2,TRBJ2-3,TRBV3-1/TRBV3-2,TGTGCCAGCAGCCAAGAGGCCCTAGCGGGAGTAGCAGATACGCAGTATTTT,CASSQEALAGVADTQYF
NA,NA,TRBJ1-3,TRBV10-3,TGTGCCATCAGTGGGTCTGCGGGGGGCAGTGGAAACACCATATATTTT,CAISGSAGGSGNTIYF
NA,NA,TRBJ1-2,TRBV7-2,TGTGCCAGCAGCTTAGGGTCCGCGATAGCTAACTATGGCTACACCTTC,CASSLGSAIANYGYTF
NA,NA,TRBJ1-6,TRBV11-3,TGTGCCAGCACTACGAGCTCCTATAATTCACCCCTCCACTTT,CASTTSSYNSPLHF
NA,NA,TRBJ2-2,TRBV2,TGTGCCAGCAGGGGGGCAAGCACGAACACCGGGGAGCTGTTTTTT,CASRGASTNTGELFF